These 22 T cell receptor beta chains were sequenced from one sample in a study of CD8+CD57+ T cells in acquired aplastic anemia. Genomic DNA constituted the template upon which TCR beta VDJ and CDR3 profiling was performed. TCRdb re-called the reads with MiXCR, one entry per CDR3 protein. The data contain 180,000 or so distinct CDR3 sequences, approximately 45% of them singletons. Sequencing used sorted CD4+, CD8+, or CD8+CD57+ T cells (not recorded which) from PBMCs. These receptors all stem from a human donor in good health.

The rearrangement links TRBV2 to TRBJ1-1; no definite D call. There are 11 residues in the CDR3. Germline V gives CDR1 SNHLY, CDR2 FYNNEI. Trimming took 8 bases from V and 10 from J, leaving 14 bases between them. CDR3: CASDPWSSAFF. As DNA, the CDR3 is TGTGCCAGCGATCCTTGGTCGTCAGCTTTCTTT.

The gene calls are TRBV7-3 and TRBJ1-3; D is perhaps TRBD1 (5 bases). The CDR3 consists of 15 residues. CDR1 SGHTA and CDR2 FQGTGA come from the germline V gene. The ends were cut back, 2 bases at V and 3 bases at J, with 11 bases in the middle. This chain's CDR3 is CASSLGTRFGNTIYF. The DNA of the CDR3 is TGTGCCAGCAGCTTAGGGACTAGATTTGGAAACACCATATATTTT.

The J gene is TRBJ2-1, the V gene TRBV5-4; TRBD2 matches at 12 bases. Trimming took 3 bases from V and 7 from J; bases not matched to a gene: 5. Germline V lookup: CDR1 SGHNT, CDR2 YYREEE (reference sequence). The CDR3 runs 15 residues. DNA for the CDR3: TGTGCCAGCAGCTCGTCACTAGCGGGAGGAAATGAGCAGTTCTTC. Translating it yields CASSSSLAGGNEQFF. The whole variable domain, remainder taken from reference TRBV5-4 and TRBJ2-1, is ETGVTQSPTHLIKTRGQQVTLRCSSQSGHNTVSWYQQALGQGPQFIFQYYREEENGRGNFPPRFSGLQFPNYSSELNVNALELDDSALYLCASSSSLAGGNEQFFGPGTRLTVL.

This clonotype was recorded at least ten times. The CDR3 sequence is CSAPASGGSTDTQYF. CDR3 nucleotide sequence: TGCAGTGCTCCTGCTAGCGGAGGTTCCACAGATACGCAGTATTTT. The chain recombines TRBV20-1 with TRBJ2-3; 7 nucleotides match TRBD2. Germline CDR1 DFQATT, CDR2 SNEGSKA (reference sequence). V lost 5 bases, J lost 2 bases, and 10 bases stayed unmatched. This CDR3 has 15 residues.

V usage is TRBV10-3 and J usage is TRBJ2-7, with D perhaps given as TRBD1 or TRBD2 (6 bases each). The CDR3 totals 14 residues. V lost 10 bases and J 5 bases, leaving 21 bases between the germline ends. Germline V lookup: CDR1 ENHRY, CDR2 SYGVKD. CDR3 DNA: TGTGCCACACATGACTCGGGGGCGGCGAACGAGCAGTACTTC. Amino acid sequence: CATHDSGAANEQYF.

The chain employs TRBV4-2 and TRBJ1-2, with 8 bases aligning to TRBD1. The trim removed 0 bases at V and 4 bases at J, leaving 10 bases unmatched. The CDR3 is made up of 17 amino acids. Germline V gene sequence: CDR1 LGHNA, CDR2 YNFKEQ. The CDR3 here is CASSQDPPGTGPYGYTF. The CDR3 region has the DNA TGTGCCAGCAGCCAAGATCCACCCGGGACAGGCCCCTATGGCTACACCTTC.

The J gene is TRBJ1-2, the V gene TRBV10-3; the D gene is possibly TRBD1 (6 bases). V was shortened by 8 bases and J by 2 bases, with 12 bases between the two germline ends. This CDR3 spans 13 amino acids. CDR1 and CDR2 (germline): ENHRY, SYGVKD. The CDR3 sequence is CAIAVTGNYGYTF. In DNA form, the CDR3 reads TGTGCCATCGCAGTCACAGGGAACTATGGCTACACCTTC.

This clonotype was observed many times. The chain is built from TRBV24-1 and TRBJ1-2, with 7 bases matching TRBD1. Germline CDR1 reads KGHDR; CDR2 reads SFDVKD. V was clipped by 4 bases and J by 6 bases; unmatched bases: 10. This CDR3 has 15 amino acids. CDR3 in amino acids: CATSDIMTGWDGYTF. In DNA form, the CDR3 reads TGTGCCACCAGTGACATAATGACAGGGTGGGATGGCTACACCTTC.

The J gene is TRBJ1-6, the V gene TRBV20-1; D call uncertain. V lost 3 bases, J lost 4 bases, and 10 bases lay in between. The CDR3 is made up of 14 amino acids. Germline lookup yields CDR1 DFQATT and CDR2 SNEGSKA (reference sequence). The CDR3 loop reads CSASRTGYNSPLHF. The CDR3 region has the DNA TGCAGTGCTAGCAGGACGGGTTATAATTCACCCCTCCACTTT.

The chain is built from TRBV5-6 and TRBJ1-1; no reliable D call. Trimming took off 4 bases at V and 7 bases at J, with 14 bases between the two ends. The CDR3 extends over 13 amino acids. CDR1 and CDR2 (germline): SGHDT, YYEEEE. CDR3 DNA: TGTGCCAGCAGCCCGTCGATAGCCGGTGAAGCTTTCTTT. It codes for CASSPSIAGEAFF. Variable domain in full (rest from reference TRBV5-6 and TRBJ1-1): DAGVTQSPTHLIKTRGQQVTLRCSPKSGHDTVSWYQQALGQGPQFIFQYYEEEERQRGNFPDRFSGHQFPNYSSELNVNALLLGDSALYLCASSPSIAGEAFFGQGTRLTVV.

This clonotype occurred many times. The J gene is TRBJ2-1, the V gene TRBV19, with D perhaps matching TRBD2 (6 bases). V dropped 5 bases and J dropped 0 bases, with 14 bases sitting between them. The CDR3 is 16 amino acids. Germline values: CDR1 LNHDA, CDR2 SQIVND (reference sequence). The CDR3: CASSVTLASSYNEQFF. Here the CDR3 DNA reads TGTGCCAGTAGTGTAACACTAGCATCCTCCTACAATGAGCAGTTCTTC.

The chain carries TRBV10-3 and TRBJ2-7; D is perhaps TRBD1 or TRBD2 (5 bases each). Germline CDR1 reads ENHRY; CDR2 reads SYGVKD. The V end lost 2 bases, the J end lost 2 bases, and 7 bases lay between the germline ends. There are 13 residues in the CDR3. The CDR3 region is CAISETGPYEQYF. CDR3 in DNA: TGTGCCATCAGTGAGACGGGACCCTACGAGCAGTACTTC.

The chain has TRBV15 and TRBJ2-4; a possible D gene is TRBD2 (7 bases). The CDR3 covers 16 residues. The germline V gene encodes CDR1 LNHNV and CDR2 YYDKDF (reference sequence). Trimming stripped 5 bases from V and 6 bases from J, with 20 bases between. DNA for the CDR3: TGTGCCACCAGCGGAGGGGGGGGCGGCGGAGCAAACATTCAGTACTTC. It codes for CATSGGGGGGANIQYF.

The chain couples TRBV2 to TRBJ1-4, with a possible D match to TRBD1 (6 bases). The CDR3 covers 14 residues. From germline, CDR1 is SNHLY and CDR2 FYNNEI. V shed 6 bases and J shed 6 bases, with 14 bases lying between them. CDR3 sequence: CASSEGGKDEKLFF. CDR3 DNA: TGTGCCAGCAGCGAGGGGGGGAAGGATGAAAAACTGTTTTTT.

Only a few counts were recorded for this clonotype. The junction departs from the called germline gene at one end, perhaps through a read error. The J gene is TRBJ1-6, the V gene TRBV2; D gene uncertain. The V gene's germline CDR1 is SNHLY and CDR2 FYNNEI. The CDR3 has 12 residues. The CDR3 protein is CASSEGRRSQNF. The CDR3 nucleotides read TGTGCCAGCAGTGAAGGCAGGCGAAGCCAGAATTTC.

This clonotype was found many times. The V gene is TRBV12-3 or TRBV12-4, the J gene TRBJ2-2; TRBD1 matches at 7 bases. V was clipped by 6 bases and J by 7 bases; unmatched bases: 5. The CDR3 length is 13 residues. CDR3: CASRMGQLGELFF. CDR3 in DNA: TGTGCCAGCAGAATGGGACAGCTCGGGGAGCTGTTTTTT.

At least ten counts were recorded for this clonotype. The chain couples TRBV3-1 to TRBJ1-2; D gene unclear. The CDR3 sequence is 12 residues long. The V gene lost 1 base and the J gene lost 8 bases, with 8 bases spanning the gap. The germline V gene has CDR1 LGHDT and CDR2 YNNKEL (reference sequence). The CDR3 coding sequence is TGTGCCAGCAGCCAAGTCTGGGAAGGCTACACCTTC. Translating gives CASSQVWEGYTF.

This clonotype was counted ten times or more. This chain connects TRBV29-1 to TRBJ2-7; possible D gene TRBD1, 5 bases. Trimming removed 4 bases at V and 2 bases at J, with 12 bases between. The CDR3 is 13 residues long. Germline-derived CDR1 and CDR2 are SQVTM and ANQGSEA. CDR3 sequence: CSVVRGRTYEQYF. The CDR3 region has the DNA TGCAGCGTTGTAAGGGGCCGGACCTACGAGCAGTACTTC.

This rearrangement joins TRBV25-1 to TRBJ1-1; the D is unclear. CDR1 is MGHDK and CDR2 is SYGVNS in the germline V gene. V dropped 3 bases and J dropped 11 bases, with 10 bases sitting between them. This CDR3 has 11 residues. In DNA form, the CDR3 reads TGTGCCAGCAGTGATTTCCGGTTGGCTTTCTTT. Its protein is CASSDFRLAFF. The full variable domain, with the rest looked up from reference TRBV25-1 and TRBJ1-1, is EADIYQTPRYLVIGTGKKITLECSQTMGHDKMYWYQQDPGMELHLIHYSYGVNSTEKGDLSSESTVSRIRTEHFPLTLESARPSHTSQYLCASSDFRLAFFGQGTRLTVV.

This chain links TRBV24-1 with TRBJ1-2, with 9 bases that match TRBD1. In germline, CDR1 is KGHDR, CDR2 SFDVKD. This CDR3 comprises 16 residues. Trimming at V came to 3 bases and at J to 2 bases, leaving 6 bases not matched to a gene. In DNA form, the CDR3 reads TGTGCCACCAGTGATCGAACCGGGACAGGGAACTATGGCTACACCTTC. Protein: CATSDRTGTGNYGYTF.

The chain is built from TRBV4-3 and TRBJ2-6; D uncertain. Per germline, CDR1 LGHNA and CDR2 YSLEER. V lost 0 bases and J lost 1, with 10 bases in between. The CDR3 has 17 residues. The CDR3 nucleotides are TGCGCCAGCAGCCAAGAATTAACGTTTTCTGGGGCCAACGTCCTGACTTTC. This encodes CASSQELTFSGANVLTF.

The sample holds many counts of this clonotype. V gene TRBV19 combines with J gene TRBJ1-3; D unresolved. Germline CDR1 and CDR2: LNHDA and SQIVND (reference sequence). Trimming shortened V by 5 bases and J by 0 bases, and 5 bases separated the two germline ends. The CDR3 spans 13 residues. Here the CDR3 DNA reads TGTGCCAGTAGTCGGAGCTCTGGAAACACCATATATTTT. This translates into CASSRSSGNTIYF.